This T cell receptor beta chain was identified during a study of OX40 agonist ivuxolimab in advanced cancers. About the study: Partial responses occurred in Three dose-escalation patients, one with hepatocellular carcinoma and two with cutaneous melanoma.

Study-wide results and caveats: By week 6 at 0.1 to 3.0 mg/kg, blood CD4+ and CD8+ T cells had expanded clonally. The antigen specificity of the peripheral T cells (those that were expanded) was not determined.

In regard to this clone: Its antigen is as yet unknown.

Clones were read by immunoSEQ multiplex PCR, and TCRdb kept only the in-frame ones, dropping some. The sample yields around 88,000 clones, 92% seen once. Germline assignment: CDR1 GTSNPN and CDR2 SVGIG (reference sequence). With 3 bases clipped from V and 4 bases from J, the junction kept 6 bases outside the gene matches. The CDR3 contains 14 residues. The TCR originated in an adult with an advanced solid tumor such as melanoma, head and neck, liver or kidney cancer. J is TRBJ1-2 and V is TRBV30; 9 positions match TRBD1. The sequences come from CD4+ or CD8+ T cells sorted from blood, collected in a trial of the OX40 agonist ivuxolimab. The CDR3 region has the DNA TGTGCCTGGAGGGGACAGGGTGGGAGCTATGGCTACACCTTC. It specifies CAWRGQGGSYGYTF.